This T cell receptor beta chain was recorded in a study of cytomegalovirus exposure and HLA in healthy donors. Study observations and caveats: When a later analysis was performed, an Asian-associated ancestry cluster reportedly had fewer N-insertions than the approximately 600-donor mean. Follow-up analysis later connected one missense variant in DCLRE1C with trimming of TCR beta V- and J-genes. Based on reports, TCR beta sequences accurately predicted HLA-A and HLA-B alleles for most subjects.

Primers: 60 Vbeta forward and 13 Jbeta reverse. Original processing methods: In a later analysis, 79 million or so unique TCR beta chains included roughly 11 million shared by two or more donors. The data were produced by immunoSEQ multiplex PCR, yet TCRdb's version contains in-frame clones alone and is incomplete. V, J and clone size are taken as reported in that table, and D and trimming were inferred from the DNA itself. The sample includes some 170,000 clones, roughly 79% of them seen just once. V gave up 4 bases and J gave up 8 bases; unmatched junction bases: 7. CDR3 length: 15 amino acids. The germline V gene encodes CDR1 GTSNPN and CDR2 SVGIG (reference sequence). A word on this clone: The antigen is unknown.

The sample taken for sequencing was PBMCs. The origin of this receptor is a man in his forties or fifties in good health and CMV-seropositive. This chain uses TRBV30 with TRBJ2-1, with 14 bases aligning to TRBD2. This CDR3 reads CAWTGLAGGVDEQFF. In DNA form, the CDR3 reads TGTGCCTGGACCGGACTAGCGGGAGGTGTTGATGAGCAGTTCTTC.